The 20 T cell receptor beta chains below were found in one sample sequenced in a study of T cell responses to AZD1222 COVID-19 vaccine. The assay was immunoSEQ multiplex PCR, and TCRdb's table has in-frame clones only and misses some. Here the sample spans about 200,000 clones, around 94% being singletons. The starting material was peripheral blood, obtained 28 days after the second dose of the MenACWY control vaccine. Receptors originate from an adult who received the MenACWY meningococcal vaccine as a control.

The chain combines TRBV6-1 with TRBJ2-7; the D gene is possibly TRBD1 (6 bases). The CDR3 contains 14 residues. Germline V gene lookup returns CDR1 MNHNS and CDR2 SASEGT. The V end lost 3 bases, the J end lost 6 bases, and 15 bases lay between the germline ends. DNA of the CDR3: TGTGCCAGCAGTGACAGGGGTGCTGTGAGCGAGCAGTACTTC. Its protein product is CASSDRGAVSEQYF.

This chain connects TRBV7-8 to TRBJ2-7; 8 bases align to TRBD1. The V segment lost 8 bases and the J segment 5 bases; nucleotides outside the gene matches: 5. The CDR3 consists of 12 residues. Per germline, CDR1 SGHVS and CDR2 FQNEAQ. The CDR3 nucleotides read TGTGCCAGCGGACAGGGCAGCCACGAGCAGTACTTC. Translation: CASGQGSHEQYF.

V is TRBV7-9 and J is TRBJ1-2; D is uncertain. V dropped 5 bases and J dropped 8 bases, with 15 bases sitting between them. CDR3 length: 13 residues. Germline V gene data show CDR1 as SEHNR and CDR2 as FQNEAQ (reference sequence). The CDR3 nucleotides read TGTGCCAGCAGCGCCGGGGTGGATTGGGGCTACACCTTC. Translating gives CASSAGVDWGYTF.

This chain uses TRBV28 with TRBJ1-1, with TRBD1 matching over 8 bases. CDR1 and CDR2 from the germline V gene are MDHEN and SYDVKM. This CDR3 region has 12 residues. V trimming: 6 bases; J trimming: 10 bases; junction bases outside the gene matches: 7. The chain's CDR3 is CASRLQGAGAFF. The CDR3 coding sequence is TGTGCCAGCAGACTCCAGGGGGCGGGAGCTTTCTTT.

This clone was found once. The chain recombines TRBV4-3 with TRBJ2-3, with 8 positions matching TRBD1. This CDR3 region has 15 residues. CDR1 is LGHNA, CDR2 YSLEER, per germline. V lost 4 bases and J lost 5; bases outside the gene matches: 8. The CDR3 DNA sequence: TGCGCCAGCAGCCTGGGTGACAGGGGCCGAGATACGCAGTATTTT. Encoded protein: CASSLGDRGRDTQYF.

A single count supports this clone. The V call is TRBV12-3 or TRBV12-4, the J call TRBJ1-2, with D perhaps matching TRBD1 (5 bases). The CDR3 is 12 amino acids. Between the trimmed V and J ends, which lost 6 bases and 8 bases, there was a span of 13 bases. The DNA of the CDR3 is TGTGCCAGCAGCCCGTACACAGGAGGCTACACCTTC. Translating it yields CASSPYTGGYTF.

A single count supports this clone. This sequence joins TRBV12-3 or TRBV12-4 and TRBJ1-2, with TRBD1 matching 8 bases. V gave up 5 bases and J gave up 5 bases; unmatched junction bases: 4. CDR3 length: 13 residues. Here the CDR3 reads CASSTGTGYGYTF. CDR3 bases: TGTGCCAGCAGTACCGGGACAGGATATGGCTACACCTTC.

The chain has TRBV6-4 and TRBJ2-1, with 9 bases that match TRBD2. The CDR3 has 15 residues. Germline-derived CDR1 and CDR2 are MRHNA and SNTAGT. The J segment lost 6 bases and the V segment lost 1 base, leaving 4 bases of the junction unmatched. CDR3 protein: CASSDFSAGGNEQFF. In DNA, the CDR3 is TGTGCCAGCAGTGACTTTTCAGCGGGAGGCAATGAGCAGTTCTTC.

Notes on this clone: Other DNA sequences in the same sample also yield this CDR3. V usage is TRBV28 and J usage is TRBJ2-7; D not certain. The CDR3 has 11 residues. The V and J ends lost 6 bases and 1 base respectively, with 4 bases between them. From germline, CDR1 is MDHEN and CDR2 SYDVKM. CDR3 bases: TGTGCCAGCAGGTCATCCTACGAGCAGTACTTC. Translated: CASRSSYEQYF.

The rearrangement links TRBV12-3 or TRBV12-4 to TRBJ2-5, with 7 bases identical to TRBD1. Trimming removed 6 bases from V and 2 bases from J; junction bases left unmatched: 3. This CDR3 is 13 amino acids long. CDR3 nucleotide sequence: TGTGCCAGCAGGGGGACAGATCAAGAGACCCAGTACTTC. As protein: CASRGTDQETQYF.

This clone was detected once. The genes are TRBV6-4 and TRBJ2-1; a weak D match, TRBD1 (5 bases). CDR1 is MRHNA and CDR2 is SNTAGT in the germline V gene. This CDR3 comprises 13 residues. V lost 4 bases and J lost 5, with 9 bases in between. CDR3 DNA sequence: TGTGCCAGCAGTGCCGACAGTAACAATGAGCAGTTCTTC. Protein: CASSADSNNEQFF.

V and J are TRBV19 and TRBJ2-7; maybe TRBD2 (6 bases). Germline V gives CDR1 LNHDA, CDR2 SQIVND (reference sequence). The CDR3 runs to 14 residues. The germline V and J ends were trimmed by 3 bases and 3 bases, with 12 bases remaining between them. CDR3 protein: CASSIYGSYYEQYF. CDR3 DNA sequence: TGTGCCAGTAGTATCTACGGGAGCTACTACGAGCAGTACTTC.

The CDR3 region has the DNA TGTGCCAGCAGCCCTTCGAGGGGCCCCTATGGCTACACCTTC. It is translated as CASSPSRGPYGYTF. V and J are TRBV21-1 and TRBJ1-2. TRBV21-1 is flagged as a pseudogene. The CDR3 length is 14 residues.

The chain's CDR3 is CASSQDRPNEKLFF. The CDR3 nucleotides read TGCGCCAGCAGCCAGGACAGGCCTAATGAAAAACTGTTTTTT. The V gene is TRBV4-3, the J gene TRBJ1-4; 7 nucleotides line up with TRBD1. The germline gives CDR1 LGHNA, CDR2 YSLEER. The junction had 1 base not matched to a gene; V was cut back by 3 bases and J by 3 bases. This CDR3 region has 14 residues.

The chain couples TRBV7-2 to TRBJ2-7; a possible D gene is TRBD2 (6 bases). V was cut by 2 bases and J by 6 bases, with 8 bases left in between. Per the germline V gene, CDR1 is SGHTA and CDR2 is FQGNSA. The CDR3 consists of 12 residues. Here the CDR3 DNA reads TGTGCCAGCAGCTTATCCGGGGGCGAGCAGTACTTC. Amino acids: CASSLSGGEQYF.

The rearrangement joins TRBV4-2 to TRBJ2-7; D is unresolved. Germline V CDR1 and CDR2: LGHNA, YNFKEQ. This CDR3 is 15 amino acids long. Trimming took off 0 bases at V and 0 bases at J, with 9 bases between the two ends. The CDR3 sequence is CASSQEILRSYEQYF. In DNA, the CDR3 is TGTGCCAGCAGCCAAGAGATACTCCGCTCCTACGAGCAGTACTTC.

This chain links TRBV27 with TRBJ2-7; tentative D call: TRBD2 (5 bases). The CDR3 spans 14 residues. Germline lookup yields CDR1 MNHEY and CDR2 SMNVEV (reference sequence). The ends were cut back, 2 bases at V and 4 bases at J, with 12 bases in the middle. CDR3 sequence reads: CASSLGQRGYEQYF. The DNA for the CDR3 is TGTGCCAGCAGTTTAGGTCAAAGAGGGTACGAGCAGTACTTC.

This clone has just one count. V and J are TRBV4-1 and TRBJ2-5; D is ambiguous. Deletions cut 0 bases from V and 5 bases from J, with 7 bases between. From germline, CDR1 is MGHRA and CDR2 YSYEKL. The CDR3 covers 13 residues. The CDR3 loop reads CASSQDSTETQYF. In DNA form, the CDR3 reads TGCGCCAGCAGCCAAGACAGTACGGAGACCCAGTACTTC.

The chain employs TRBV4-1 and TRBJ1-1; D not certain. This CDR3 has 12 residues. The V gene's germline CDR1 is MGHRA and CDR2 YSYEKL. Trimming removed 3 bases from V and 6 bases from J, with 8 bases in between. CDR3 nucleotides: TGCGCCAGCAGCCACGGGATGTCTGAAGCTTTCTTT. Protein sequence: CASSHGMSEAFF.

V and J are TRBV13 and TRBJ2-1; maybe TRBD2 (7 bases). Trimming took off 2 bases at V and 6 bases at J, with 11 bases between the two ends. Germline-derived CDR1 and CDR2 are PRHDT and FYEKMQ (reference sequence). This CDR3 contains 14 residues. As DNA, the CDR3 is TGTGCCAGCAGCTTATCCGCGGGGGCCAATGAGCAGTTCTTC. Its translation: CASSLSAGANEQFF.